A selection of T cell receptor beta chains follows, all from one sample in a study of neurological immune-mediated disorders. Each CDR3 protein gets one entry after TCRdb re-called the 5' RACE reads with MiXCR. The sample shows some 87,000 distinct CDR3 sequences, around 14% of them seen only once. Source material: PBMCs. These receptor sequences come from a female donor with HTLV-1-associated myelopathy (HAM/TSP). Each CDR3 is given with its conserved first and last residue. The order of the fields is clone size, D gene, J gene, V gene, CDR3 protein, CDR3 DNA. D genes are given only for firm matches. The listing skips clone size in some rows; elsewhere it reads once, few, many or a size class.

many TRBD2 TRBJ2-3 TRBV5-1 CASSLTSGTSGRPVSTDTQYF TGCGCCAGCAGCCTCACTTCCGGGACTAGCGGGCGACCAGTTAGCACAGATACGCAGTATTTT
many - TRBJ2-3 TRBV5-1 CASSSRKNGPADTQYF TGCGCCAGCAGCTCGAGAAAAAATGGCCCGGCAGATACGCAGTATTTT
many TRBD1 TRBJ1-1 TRBV28 CASSPPEGTGGTLAFF TGTGCCAGCAGTCCACCCGAAGGGACAGGGGGCACTTTGGCTTTCTTT
many - TRBJ2-7 TRBV20-1 CSARTGSLSSYEQYF TGCAGTGCTAGAACCGGTTCCCTCAGCTCCTACGAGCAGTACTTC
few - TRBJ1-5 TRBV27 CASSLNRSPNQPQHF TGTGCCAGCAGTTTGAACAGGTCACCCAATCAGCCCCAGCATTTT
few TRBD2 TRBJ2-7 TRBV5-1 CASNQLAGSNEQYF TGCGCCAGCAACCAATTAGCGGGTTCCAACGAGCAGTACTTC
many TRBD1 TRBJ1-6 TRBV5-1 CASTPDGTGHSPLHF TGCGCCAGCACCCCGGACGGGACAGGCCATTCACCCCTCCACTTT
- - TRBJ2-7 TRBV29-1 CSVGRSYEQYF TGCAGCGTTGGACGGTCCTACGAGCAGTACTTC
many TRBD1 TRBJ2-7 TRBV5-1 CASSGGGQGAYHEQYF TGCGCCAGCAGCGGGGGTGGACAGGGGGCGTATCACGAGCAGTACTTC
many - TRBJ1-1 TRBV5-6 CASSLRTANTEAFF TGTGCCAGCAGCTTAAGGACAGCGAACACTGAAGCTTTCTTT
many - TRBJ1-5 TRBV11-2 CASILQPLPDLSYGPQHF TGTGCCAGCATCCTTCAACCCCTCCCGGACCTATCTTATGGGCCCCAGCATTTT
many TRBD1 TRBJ1-2 TRBV20-1 CSARVQGGYGYTF TGCAGTGCTAGGGTTCAGGGGGGCTATGGCTACACCTTC
many - TRBJ1-1 TRBV4-1 CASSQMTRTVNTEAFF TGCGCCAGCAGCCAAATGACTAGGACAGTAAACACTGAAGCTTTCTTT
many TRBD1 TRBJ1-2 TRBV15 CATSPGQGFNYGYTF TGTGCCACCAGCCCGGGACAGGGGTTTAACTATGGCTACACCTTC
many - TRBJ1-3 TRBV12-3/TRBV12-4 CASRGTADSGNTIYF TGTGCCAGCAGGGGAACAGCGGACTCTGGAAACACCATATATTTT
many TRBD1 TRBJ1-2 TRBV4-1 CASSQVGQGGGYTF TGCGCCAGCAGCCAAGTGGGACAGGGCGGCGGCTACACCTTC
many - TRBJ1-5 TRBV27 CASSPWTDNQPQHF TGTGCCAGCAGTCCATGGACGGACAATCAGCCCCAGCATTTT
many TRBD1 TRBJ2-1 TRBV3-1 CASSRDRGKYNEQFF TGTGCCAGCAGCCGGGACAGGGGAAAATACAATGAGCAGTTCTTC
many TRBD1 TRBJ2-7 TRBV5-1 CASSTGTGGRYEQYF TGCGCCAGCAGCACTGGGACAGGGGGCAGGTACGAGCAGTACTTC
many - TRBJ1-2 TRBV3-1 CASSQVSNYGYTF TGTGCCAGCAGCCAAGTATCTAACTATGGCTACACCTTC
many TRBD2 TRBJ2-1 TRBV11-2 CASSLAGGLTNEQFF TGTGCCAGCAGCTTAGCGGGGGGGCTAACCAATGAGCAGTTCTTC
many - TRBJ2-7 TRBV12-3/TRBV12-4 CASRSPFTYEQYF TGTGCCAGCAGGAGTCCCTTCACCTACGAGCAGTACTTC
many - TRBJ2-3 TRBV28 CASSLSLQLDTQYF TGTGCCAGCAGTTTATCCCTACAGCTAGATACGCAGTATTTT
many - TRBJ2-5 TRBV28 CASSFGGQETQYF TGTGCCAGCAGTTTTGGCGGGCAAGAGACCCAGTACTTC
many - TRBJ2-7 TRBV27 CASRGEYYEQYF TGTGCCAGCAGAGGCGAGTACTACGAGCAGTACTTC
many - TRBJ1-1 TRBV5-1 CASSLAGYGSEAFF TGCGCCAGCAGCTTGGCGGGATATGGCTCTGAAGCTTTCTTT
many - TRBJ2-7 TRBV4-2 CASSPARGQAYEQYF TGTGCCAGCAGCCCGGCCAGGGGTCAAGCCTACGAGCAGTACTTC
many - TRBJ2-1 TRBV27 CASGSYNEQFF TGTGCCAGCGGGTCCTACAATGAGCAGTTCTTC
many TRBD1 TRBJ2-1 TRBV6-2/TRBV6-3 CASINRGLRSNEQFF TGTGCCAGCATTAACAGGGGGCTGAGGTCCAATGAGCAGTTCTTC